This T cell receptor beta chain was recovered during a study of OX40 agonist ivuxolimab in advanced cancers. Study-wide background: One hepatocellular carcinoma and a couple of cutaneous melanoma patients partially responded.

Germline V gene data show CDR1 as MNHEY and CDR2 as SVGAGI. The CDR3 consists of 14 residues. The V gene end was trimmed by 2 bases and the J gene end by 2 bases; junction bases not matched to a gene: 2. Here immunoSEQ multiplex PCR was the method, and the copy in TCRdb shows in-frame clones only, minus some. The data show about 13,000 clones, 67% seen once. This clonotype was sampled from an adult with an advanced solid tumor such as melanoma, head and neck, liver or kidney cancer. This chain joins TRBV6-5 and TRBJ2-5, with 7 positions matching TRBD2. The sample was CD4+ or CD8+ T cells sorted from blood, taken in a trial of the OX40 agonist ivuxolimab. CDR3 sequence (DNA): TGTGCCAGCAGTTACGGGAGGGTACAAGAGACCCAGTACTTC. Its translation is CASSYGRVQETQYF.